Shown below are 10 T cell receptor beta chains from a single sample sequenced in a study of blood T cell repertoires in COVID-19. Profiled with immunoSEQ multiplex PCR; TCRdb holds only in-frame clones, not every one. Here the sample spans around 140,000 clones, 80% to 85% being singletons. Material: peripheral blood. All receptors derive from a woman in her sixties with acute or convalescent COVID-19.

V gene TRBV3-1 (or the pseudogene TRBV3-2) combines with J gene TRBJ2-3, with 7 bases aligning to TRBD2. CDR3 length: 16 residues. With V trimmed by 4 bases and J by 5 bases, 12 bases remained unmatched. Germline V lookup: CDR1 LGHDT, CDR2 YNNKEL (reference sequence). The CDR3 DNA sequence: TGTGCCAGCAGCCTTTACGTACGGGAGGAGGTAGATACGCAGTATTTT. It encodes CASSLYVREEVDTQYF.

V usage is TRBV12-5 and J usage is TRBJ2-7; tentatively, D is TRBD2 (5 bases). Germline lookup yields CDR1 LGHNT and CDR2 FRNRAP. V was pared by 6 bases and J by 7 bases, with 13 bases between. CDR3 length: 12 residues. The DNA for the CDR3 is TGTGCTAGTGGCCCGGACTTTGGGGAGCAGTACTTC. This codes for CASGPDFGEQYF.

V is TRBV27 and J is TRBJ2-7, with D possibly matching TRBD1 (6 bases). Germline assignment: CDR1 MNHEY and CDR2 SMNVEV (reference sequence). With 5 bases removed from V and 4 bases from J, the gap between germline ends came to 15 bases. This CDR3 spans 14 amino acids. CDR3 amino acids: CASSPQGTTYEQYF. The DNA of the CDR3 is TGTGCCAGCAGTCCACAGGGTACTACTTACGAGCAGTACTTC.

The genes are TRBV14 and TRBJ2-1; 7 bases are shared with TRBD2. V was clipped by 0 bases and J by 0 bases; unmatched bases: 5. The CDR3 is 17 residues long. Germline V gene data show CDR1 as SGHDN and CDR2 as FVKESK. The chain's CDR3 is CASSQDQERDSYNEQFF. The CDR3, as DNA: TGTGCCAGCAGCCAAGATCAGGAGCGGGACTCCTACAATGAGCAGTTCTTC.

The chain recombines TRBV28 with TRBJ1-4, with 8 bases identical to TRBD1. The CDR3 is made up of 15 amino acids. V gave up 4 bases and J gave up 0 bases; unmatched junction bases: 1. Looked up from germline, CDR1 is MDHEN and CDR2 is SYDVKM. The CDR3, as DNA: TGTGCCAGCAGTTCAGGGGGCTCAACTAATGAAAAACTGTTTTTT. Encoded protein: CASSSGGSTNEKLFF.

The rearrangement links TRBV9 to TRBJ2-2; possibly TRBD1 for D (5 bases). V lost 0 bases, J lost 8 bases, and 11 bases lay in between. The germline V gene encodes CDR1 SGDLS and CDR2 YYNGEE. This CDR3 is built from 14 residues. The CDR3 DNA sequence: TGTGCCAGCAGCGTAGATCAGGGCCCTGGGGAGCTGTTTTTT. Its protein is CASSVDQGPGELFF.

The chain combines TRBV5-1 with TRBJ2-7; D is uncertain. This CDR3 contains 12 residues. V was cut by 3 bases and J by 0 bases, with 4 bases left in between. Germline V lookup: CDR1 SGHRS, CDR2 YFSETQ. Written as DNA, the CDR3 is TGCGCCAGCAGCTCCAGCTCCTACGAGCAGTACTTC. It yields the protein CASSSSSYEQYF. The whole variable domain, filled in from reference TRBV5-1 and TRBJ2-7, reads KAGVTQTPRYLIKTRGQQVTLSCSPISGHRSVSWYQQTPGQGLQFLFEYFSETQRNKGNFPGRFSGRQFSNSRSEMNVSTLELGDSALYLCASSSSSYEQYFGPGTRLTVT.

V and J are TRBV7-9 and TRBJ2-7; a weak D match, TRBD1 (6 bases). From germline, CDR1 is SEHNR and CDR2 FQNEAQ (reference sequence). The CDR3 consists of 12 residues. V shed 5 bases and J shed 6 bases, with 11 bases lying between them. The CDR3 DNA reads TGTGCCAGCAGCCCGACAGGCCTCGAGCAGTACTTC. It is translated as CASSPTGLEQYF.

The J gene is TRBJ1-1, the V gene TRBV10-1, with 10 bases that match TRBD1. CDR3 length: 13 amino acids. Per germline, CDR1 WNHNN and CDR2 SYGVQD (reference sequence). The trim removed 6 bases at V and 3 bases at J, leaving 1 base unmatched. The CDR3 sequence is CASRGTGDTEAFF. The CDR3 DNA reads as TGCGCCAGCAGGGGGACAGGGGACACTGAAGCTTTCTTT.

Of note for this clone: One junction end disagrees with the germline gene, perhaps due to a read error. The CDR3 region is CASSLSPGGEQYF. In nucleotides, the CDR3 is TGTGCCAGCAGCTTATCGCCGGGGGGGGAGCAGTACTTC. The genes are TRBV28 and TRBJ2-7; 8 nucleotides line up with TRBD2. Germline CDR1 and CDR2: MDHEN and SYDVKM. This CDR3 has 13 residues.